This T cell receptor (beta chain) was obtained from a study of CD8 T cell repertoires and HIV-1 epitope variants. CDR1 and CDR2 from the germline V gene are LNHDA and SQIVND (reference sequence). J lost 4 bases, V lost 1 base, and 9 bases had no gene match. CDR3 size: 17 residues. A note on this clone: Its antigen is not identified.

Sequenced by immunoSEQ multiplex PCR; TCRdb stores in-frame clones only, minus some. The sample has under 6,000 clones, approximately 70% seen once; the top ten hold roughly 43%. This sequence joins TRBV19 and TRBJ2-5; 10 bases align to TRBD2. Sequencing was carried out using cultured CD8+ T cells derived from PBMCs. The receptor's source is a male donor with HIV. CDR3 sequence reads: CASSIGESGGAGETQYF. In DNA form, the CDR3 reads TGTGCCAGTAGTATAGGAGAGAGCGGGGGGGCCGGAGAGACCCAGTACTTC. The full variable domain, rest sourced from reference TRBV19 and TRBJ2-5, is DGGITQSPKYLFRKEGQNVTLSCEQNLNHDAMYWYRQDPGQGLRLIYYSQIVNDFQKGDIAEGYSVSREKKESFPLTVTSAQKNPTAFYLCASSIGESGGAGETQYFGPGTRLLVL.